This T cell receptor (beta chain) came from a study of T cells in Graves' hyperthyroidism and ophthalmopathy. Study findings and constraints: Ophthalmopathy, which appeared later, was predicted by the model a median around 6.9 months before onset. Also found in blood were most expanded thyroid clonotypes above 0.001.

Patients with ophthalmopathy all had a Clinical Activity Score of at least 3, a NOSPECS grade of at least 4 and duration under 3 months. Together with thyroid ultrasound, orbital computed tomography, serum thyroxine and TRAb, clinical symptoms were used for diagnoses. Per the germline V gene, CDR1 is DFQATT and CDR2 is SNEGSKA (reference sequence). V was pared by 5 bases and J by 5 bases, with 10 bases of the junction left unmatched. This CDR3 has 15 residues. TCR beta CDR3 regions were amplified from RNA. First-round RT-PCR with HTBI primers amplified the TCR CDR3 region. MiXCR, run by TCRdb on the multiplex PCR reads, gives a single entry per CDR3 protein. Here the sample spans over 300,000 distinct CDR3 sequences, roughly an eighth being singletons. This clonotype has a count of ten or more. Its target is unknown.

Source material: blood. V is TRBV20-1 and J is TRBJ2-3, with 10 bases that match TRBD2. The receptor comes from a woman aged 40 to 50 with Graves' ophthalmopathy. The CDR3 coding sequence is TGCAGTGCTCCTAAAAGCGGGAGGGCTGGAGATACGCAGTATTTT. Amino acids: CSAPKSGRAGDTQYF.